This TCR beta chain appears in the sequencing data of a study of identical twins. V was pared by 7 bases and J by 0 bases, with 13 bases between. This CDR3 comprises 16 residues. Germline V gives CDR1 SNHLY, CDR2 FYNNEI. This clonotype was found many times. TCRdb re-analysed the 5' RACE reads in MiXCR, keeping a single row per CDR3 protein. The table lists around 370,000 distinct CDR3 sequences, roughly 9% of them singletons. The receptor was derived from a woman between 50 and 59 years old in good health. The sequenced sample consisted of naive T cells sorted from blood. The genes are TRBV2 and TRBJ2-6; D unresolved. The CDR3 reads CASIPEGFSGANVLTF. In DNA form, the CDR3 reads TGTGCCAGCATCCCTGAAGGCTTCTCTGGGGCCAACGTCCTGACTTTC.